This TCR beta chain was sequenced for a study of response to subunit inactivated influenza vaccine. TCRdb reanalysed the RT-PCR reads using MiXCR and keeps one entry per CDR3 protein. The table records just under 550,000 distinct CDR3 sequences, under 25% of them present only once. V was shortened by 3 bases and J by 0 bases, with 10 bases between the two germline ends. Germline-derived CDR1 and CDR2 are LGHDT and YNNKEL (reference sequence). The CDR3 extends over 15 amino acids. The same sample was also used in a study of T cells expressing NK-cell markers. This second study notes: Scientists made TCR beta cDNA using 5'RACE template switching with UMIs. TCR beta repertoires came from sorted CD3+CD56+NKG2C+, CD3+CD56+NKG2C- and CD3+CD56-NKG2C+ T cells. CD8+ T cells in 5 to 7 donors included dominant NKG2C+ clonotypes at roughly 1.0-7.5%. The study found these clonotypes also leading the CD3+CD56-NKG2C+ fraction in several donors.

This sequence joins TRBV3-1 and TRBJ2-3; D is ambiguous. Sequences were derived from CD4+ T cells sorted from PBMCs, sampled 12 days after vaccination. The TCR originated in a man over 45 who received an inactivated influenza vaccine. CDR3 nucleotides: TGTGCCAGCAGCCACCAGACTTTTAGCACAGATACGCAGTATTTT. It is translated as CASSHQTFSTDTQYF.